Each of the 10 T cell receptor beta chains below was sequenced from the same sample in a study of blood T cell repertoires in COVID-19. Assay: immunoSEQ multiplex PCR; the TCRdb copy retains only in-frame clones and omits some. This table has about 26,000 clones, around 87% appearing once. Sequenced: peripheral blood. The receptors shown here come from a man between 70 and 80 years old with acute or convalescent COVID-19.

This sequence joins TRBV7-3 and TRBJ2-1, with 13 bases fitting TRBD2. This CDR3 region has 16 residues. Per germline, CDR1 SGHTA and CDR2 FQGTGA. Trimming removed 5 bases from V and 9 bases from J; junction bases left unmatched: 10. CDR3 sequence: CASSPPPGLAGTEQFF. CDR3 DNA sequence: TGTGCCAGCAGCCCTCCCCCGGGACTAGCGGGGACTGAGCAGTTCTTC. Full variable domain (outside the CDR3, taken from reference TRBV7-3 and TRBJ2-1): GAGVSQTPSNKVTEKGKYVELRCDPISGHTALYWYRQSLGQGPEFLIYFQGTGAADDSGLPNDRFFAVRPEGSVSTLKIQRTERGDSAVYLCASSPPPGLAGTEQFFGPGTRLTVL.

This chain links TRBV5-8 with TRBJ1-2; TRBD1 matches 10 bases. The germline V gene has CDR1 SGHTS and CDR2 YDEGEE. This CDR3 has 14 amino acids. V gave up 6 bases and J gave up 2 bases; unmatched junction bases: 4. In nucleotides, the CDR3 is TGTGCCAGCATACGACAGGGGGCGAACTATGGCTACACCTTC. This encodes CASIRQGANYGYTF.

V usage is TRBV27 and J usage is TRBJ1-5, with a possible D match to TRBD1 (5 bases). The CDR3 runs 17 residues. V lost 6 bases and J 4 bases, leaving 22 bases between the germline ends. CDR1 and CDR2 from the germline V gene are MNHEY and SMNVEV (reference sequence). Here the CDR3 reads CASSATWGGDGNQPQHF. The CDR3 DNA reads TGTGCCAGCAGCGCCACCTGGGGGGGGGATGGGAATCAGCCCCAGCATTTT.

The chain joins TRBV29-1 to TRBJ1-5; D is possibly TRBD1 (5 bases). This CDR3 spans 13 amino acids. Trimming shortened V by 4 bases and J by 3 bases, and 10 bases separated the two germline ends. Per the germline V gene, CDR1 is SQVTM and CDR2 is ANQGSEA. The CDR3 spells CSVAQVNNQPQHF. CDR3 coding DNA: TGCAGCGTTGCACAGGTCAACAATCAGCCCCAGCATTTT.

The V and J genes are TRBV6-5 and TRBJ1-4, with TRBD1 matching 8 bases. The CDR3 runs to 13 residues. The germline V gene encodes CDR1 MNHEY and CDR2 SVGAGI. The CDR3 nucleotides read TGTGTCACTAAGACAGGGGCGCGTGAAAAACTGTTTTTT. It yields the protein CVTKTGAREKLFF.

The genes are TRBV10-3 and TRBJ2-2; D might be TRBD2 (5 bases). V gave up 2 bases and J gave up 7 bases, with 5 bases separating them. Germline-derived CDR1 and CDR2 are ENHRY and SYGVKD. There are 12 residues in the CDR3. CDR3 nucleotide sequence: TGTGCCATCAGTGAGGCGGGCGGGGAGCTGTTTTTT. Encoded protein: CAISEAGGELFF.

The J gene is TRBJ2-3, the V gene TRBV5-1; D ambiguous. V was shortened by 4 bases and J by 3 bases, with 12 bases between the two germline ends. In germline, CDR1 is SGHRS, CDR2 YFSETQ. This CDR3 spans 14 amino acids. The CDR3: CASSISQETDTQYF. CDR3 DNA: TGCGCCAGCAGCATCTCCCAGGAAACAGATACGCAGTATTTT.

CDR3 in amino acids: CASSILGGTEAFF. For the CDR3, the DNA is TGTGCCAGCAGCATTTTAGGCGGGACTGAAGCTTTCTTT. J is TRBJ1-1 and V is TRBV6-5; D unresolved. The V gene lost 6 bases and the J gene lost 5 bases, with 13 bases spanning the gap. CDR3 length: 13 residues. Germline-derived CDR1 and CDR2 are MNHEY and SVGAGI.

This clone has a single count. The genes are TRBV27 and TRBJ1-2, with D maybe TRBD1 (6 bases). The CDR3 contains 15 residues. Trimming removed 5 bases at V and 2 bases at J, with 15 bases between. Germline V gene data show CDR1 as MNHEY and CDR2 as SMNVEV (reference sequence). The CDR3 DNA sequence: TGTGCCAGCAGTCGCGGGGGCGCTATGAACTATGGCTACACCTTC. Residues: CASSRGGAMNYGYTF.

This rearrangement joins TRBV28 to TRBJ2-2, with TRBD2 matching over 10 bases. CDR1 is MDHEN and CDR2 is SYDVKM in the germline V gene. With V trimmed by 4 bases and J by 7 bases, 9 bases remained unmatched. The CDR3 covers 16 residues. The DNA for the CDR3 is TGTGCCAGCAGTTCGCCCGGGACTAGCGTGAACGGGGAGCTGTTTTTT. Its protein product is CASSSPGTSVNGELFF.